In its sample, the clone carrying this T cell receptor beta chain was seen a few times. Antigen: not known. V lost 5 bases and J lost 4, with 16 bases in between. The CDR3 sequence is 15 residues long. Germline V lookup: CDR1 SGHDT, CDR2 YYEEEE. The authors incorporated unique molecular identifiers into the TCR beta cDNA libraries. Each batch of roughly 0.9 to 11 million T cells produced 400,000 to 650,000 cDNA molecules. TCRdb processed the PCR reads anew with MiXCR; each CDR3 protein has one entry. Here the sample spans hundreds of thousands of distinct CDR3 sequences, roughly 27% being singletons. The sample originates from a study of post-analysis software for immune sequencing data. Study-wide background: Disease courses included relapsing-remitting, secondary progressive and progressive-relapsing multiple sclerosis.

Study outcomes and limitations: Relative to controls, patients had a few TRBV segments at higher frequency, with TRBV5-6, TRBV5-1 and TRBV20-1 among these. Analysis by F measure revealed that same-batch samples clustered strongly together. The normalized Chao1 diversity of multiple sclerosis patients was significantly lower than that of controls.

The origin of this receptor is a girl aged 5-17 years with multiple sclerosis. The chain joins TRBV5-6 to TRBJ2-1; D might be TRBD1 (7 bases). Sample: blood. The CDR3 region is CASRGTGDSYNEQFF. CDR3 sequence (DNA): TGTGCCAGCAGGGGCACGGGGGACAGTTACAATGAGCAGTTCTTC.